The clone carrying this T cell receptor beta chain was counted a single time. As yet, its antigen is unknown. V was trimmed by 6 bases and J by 6 bases, leaving 17 bases between them. Germline CDR1 reads LNHDA; CDR2 reads SQIVND (reference sequence). The CDR3 totals 14 residues. These data belong to a study of a mutant IDH1 vaccine in newly diagnosed glioma. Whole-study context: Treated patients, approximately 60% male and roughly 40% female, averaged roughly 40 years of age. Patients had received radiotherapy, temozolomide, or both previously, most receiving both.

The time point: baseline, week 1 (first vaccination visit). Noted treatment: pre-vaccination baseline after standard-of-care therapy. The donors had new WHO grade 3 or 4 astrocytomas; these were IDH1-mutant and ATRX-lost. The repertoire was sequenced with immunoSEQ multiplex PCR; TCRdb's copy has only in-frame clones and lacks some. The data hold over 20,000 clones, with just over 90% observed a single time. Study conclusions and caveats: Detectable vaccine-induced immune responses arose in 93.3% of patients.

The sequencing used PBMCs, collected from a glioma patient treated with radiotherapy, temozolomide or both. This chain uses TRBV19 with TRBJ1-1; the D gene is possibly TRBD1 (5 bases). This sequence originates from a man aged 25-40 years with glioma. The CDR3 protein is CASSPRQGRPEAFF. CDR3 nucleotides: TGTGCCAGTAGCCCCCGGCAGGGCAGACCTGAAGCTTTCTTT.